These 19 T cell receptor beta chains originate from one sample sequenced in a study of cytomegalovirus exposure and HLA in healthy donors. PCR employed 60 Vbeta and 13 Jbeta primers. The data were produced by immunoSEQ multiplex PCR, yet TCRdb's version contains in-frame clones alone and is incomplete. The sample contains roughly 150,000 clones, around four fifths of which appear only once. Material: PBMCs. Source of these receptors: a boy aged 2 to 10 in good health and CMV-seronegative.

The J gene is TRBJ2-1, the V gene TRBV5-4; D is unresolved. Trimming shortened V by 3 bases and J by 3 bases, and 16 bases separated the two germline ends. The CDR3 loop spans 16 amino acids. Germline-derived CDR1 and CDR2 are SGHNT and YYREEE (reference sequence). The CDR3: CASSSQQASVYNEQFF. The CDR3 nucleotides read TGTGCCAGCAGCTCCCAGCAGGCTTCGGTCTACAATGAGCAGTTCTTC.

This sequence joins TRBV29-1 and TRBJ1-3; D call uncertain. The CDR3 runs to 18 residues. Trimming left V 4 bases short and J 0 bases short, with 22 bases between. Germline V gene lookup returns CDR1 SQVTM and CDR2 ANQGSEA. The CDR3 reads CSVVFREGTAGSGNTIYF. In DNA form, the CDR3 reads TGCAGCGTTGTTTTTAGAGAGGGTACCGCCGGCTCTGGAAACACCATATATTTT.

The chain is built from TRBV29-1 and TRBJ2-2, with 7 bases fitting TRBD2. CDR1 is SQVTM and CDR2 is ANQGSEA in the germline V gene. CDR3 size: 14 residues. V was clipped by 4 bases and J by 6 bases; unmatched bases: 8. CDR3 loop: CSVVRGREAGELFF. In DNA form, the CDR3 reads TGCAGCGTTGTACGAGGTCGGGAGGCCGGGGAGCTGTTTTTT.

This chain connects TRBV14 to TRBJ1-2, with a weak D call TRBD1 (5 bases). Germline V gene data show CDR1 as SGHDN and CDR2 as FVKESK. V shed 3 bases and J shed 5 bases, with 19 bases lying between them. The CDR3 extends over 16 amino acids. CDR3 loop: CASSHTDSHYGYGYTF. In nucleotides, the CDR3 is TGTGCCAGCAGCCATACCGACAGTCACTACGGATATGGCTACACCTTC.

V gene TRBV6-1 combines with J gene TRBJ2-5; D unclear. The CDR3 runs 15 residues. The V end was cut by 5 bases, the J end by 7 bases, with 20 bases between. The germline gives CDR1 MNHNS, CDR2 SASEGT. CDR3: CASSNNIRVIGTQYF. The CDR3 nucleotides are TGTGCCAGCAGTAACAACATACGGGTTATAGGGACCCAGTACTTC.

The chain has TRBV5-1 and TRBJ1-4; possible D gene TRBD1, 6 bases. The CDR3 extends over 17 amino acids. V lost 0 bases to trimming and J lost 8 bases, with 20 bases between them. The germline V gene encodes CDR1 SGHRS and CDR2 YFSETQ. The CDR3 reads CASSLAIGQTVLEKLFF. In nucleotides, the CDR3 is TGCGCCAGCAGCTTGGCCATTGGACAGACGGTTCTAGAAAAACTGTTTTTT.

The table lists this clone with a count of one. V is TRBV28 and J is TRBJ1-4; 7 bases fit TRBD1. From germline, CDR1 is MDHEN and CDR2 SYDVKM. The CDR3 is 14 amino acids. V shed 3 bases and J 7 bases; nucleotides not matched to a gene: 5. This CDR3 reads CASSFRDRSEKLFF. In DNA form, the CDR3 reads TGTGCCAGCAGTTTCAGGGACAGAAGTGAAAAACTGTTTTTT.

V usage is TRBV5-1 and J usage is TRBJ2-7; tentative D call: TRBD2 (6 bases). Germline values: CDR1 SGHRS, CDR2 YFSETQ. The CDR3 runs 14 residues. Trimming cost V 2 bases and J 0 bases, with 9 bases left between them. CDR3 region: CASSFRDFSYEQYF. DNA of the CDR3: TGCGCCAGCAGCTTTCGGGACTTCTCCTACGAGCAGTACTTC.

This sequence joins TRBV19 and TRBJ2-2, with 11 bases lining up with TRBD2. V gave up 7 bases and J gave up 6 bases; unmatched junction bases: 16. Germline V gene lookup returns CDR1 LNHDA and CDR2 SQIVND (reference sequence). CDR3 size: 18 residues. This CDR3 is CASTLRRLAGGNSGELFF. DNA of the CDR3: TGTGCCAGTACCCTAAGGAGGCTAGCGGGAGGCAACTCCGGGGAGCTGTTTTTT. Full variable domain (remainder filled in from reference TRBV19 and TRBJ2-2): DGGITQSPKYLFRKEGQNVTLSCEQNLNHDAMYWYRQDPGQGLRLIYYSQIVNDFQKGDIAEGYSVSREKKESFPLTVTSAQKNPTAFYLCASTLRRLAGGNSGELFFGEGSRLTVL.

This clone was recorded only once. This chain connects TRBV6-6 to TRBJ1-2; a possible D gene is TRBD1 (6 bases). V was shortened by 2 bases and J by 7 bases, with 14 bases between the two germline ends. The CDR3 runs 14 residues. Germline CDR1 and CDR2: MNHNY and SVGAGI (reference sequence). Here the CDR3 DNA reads TGTGCCAGCAGTTACGCGGGGGGCGCGCGTGGCTACACCTTC. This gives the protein CASSYAGGARGYTF.

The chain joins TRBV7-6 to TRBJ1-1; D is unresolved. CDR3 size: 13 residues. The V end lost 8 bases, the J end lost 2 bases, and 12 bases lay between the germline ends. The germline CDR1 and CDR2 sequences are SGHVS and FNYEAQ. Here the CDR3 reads CASLSGVNTEAFF. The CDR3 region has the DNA TGTGCCAGCCTCAGCGGCGTCAACACTGAAGCTTTCTTT.

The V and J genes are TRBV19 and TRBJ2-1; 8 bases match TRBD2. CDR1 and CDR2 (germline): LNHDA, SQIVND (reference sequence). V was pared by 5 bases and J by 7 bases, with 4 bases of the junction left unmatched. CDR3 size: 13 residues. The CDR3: CASSFPSGNEQFF. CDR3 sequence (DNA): TGTGCCAGTAGTTTCCCTAGCGGGAATGAGCAGTTCTTC.

The CDR3 coding sequence is TGCGCCAGCAGCCAAGATTTTCGAGAGACCCAGTACTTC. It is translated as CASSQDFRETQYF. The chain joins TRBV4-3 to TRBJ2-5; D uncertain. V was pared by 0 bases and J by 4 bases, with 6 bases between. Germline loops: CDR1 LGHNA, CDR2 YSLEER. This CDR3 is built from 13 residues.

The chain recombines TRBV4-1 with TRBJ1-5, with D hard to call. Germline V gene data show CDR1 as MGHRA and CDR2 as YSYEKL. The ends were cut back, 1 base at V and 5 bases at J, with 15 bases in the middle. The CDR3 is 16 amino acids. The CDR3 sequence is CASSQVRPGGDQPQHF. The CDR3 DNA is TGCGCCAGCAGCCAAGTAAGGCCAGGAGGAGATCAGCCCCAGCATTTT.

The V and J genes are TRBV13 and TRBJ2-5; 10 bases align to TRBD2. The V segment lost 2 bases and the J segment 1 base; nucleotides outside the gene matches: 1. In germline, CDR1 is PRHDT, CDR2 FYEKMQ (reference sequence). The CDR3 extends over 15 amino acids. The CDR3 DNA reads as TGTGCCAGCAGCTTAACTAGCGGGATCCAAGAGACCCAGTACTTC. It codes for CASSLTSGIQETQYF.

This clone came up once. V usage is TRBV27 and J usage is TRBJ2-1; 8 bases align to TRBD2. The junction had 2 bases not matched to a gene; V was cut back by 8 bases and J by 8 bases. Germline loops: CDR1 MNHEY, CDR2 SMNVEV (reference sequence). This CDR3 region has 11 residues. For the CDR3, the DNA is TGTGCCAGCCGGGAGGGCCATGAGCAGTTCTTC. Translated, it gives CASREGHEQFF.

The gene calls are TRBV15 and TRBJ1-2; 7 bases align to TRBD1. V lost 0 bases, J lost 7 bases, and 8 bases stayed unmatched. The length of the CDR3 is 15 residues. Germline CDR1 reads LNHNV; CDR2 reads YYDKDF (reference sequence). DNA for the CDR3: TGTGCCACCAGCAGAGATTGGGGACAGCCGGCTGGCTACACCTTC. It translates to CATSRDWGQPAGYTF.

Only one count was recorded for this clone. The CDR3 region is CSVGLAAYEQYF. In nucleotides, the CDR3 is TGCAGCGTTGGACTAGCGGCCTACGAGCAGTACTTC. The chain uses TRBV29-1 and TRBJ2-7, with 9 bases identical to TRBD2. This CDR3 contains 12 residues. Looked up from germline, CDR1 is SQVTM and CDR2 is ANQGSEA. V was pared by 4 bases and J by 2 bases, with 0 bases of the junction left unmatched.

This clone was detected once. The DNA for the CDR3 is TGTGCCAGCAGCTATCGGACTAGCGGGAGGCTCGACGAGCAGTACTTC. Residues: CASSYRTSGRLDEQYF. The rearrangement uses TRBV5-6 and TRBJ2-7; 14 nucleotides agree with TRBD2. Losses at the gene ends were 3 bases for V and 5 bases for J; bases not matched to a gene: 7. This CDR3 contains 16 residues. Germline values: CDR1 SGHDT, CDR2 YYEEEE.